Shown below are 7 T cell receptor beta chains from a single sample sequenced in a study of beta chain features in type 1 diabetes. These receptors are not linked to any known antigen. General study findings and limits: Moderate yet significant TCRB CDR3 shortening was seen in Type 1 diabetes patients in all four CD4+ subsets.

Expressed TCRB transcripts were sequenced because the isolated RNA had all been reverse transcribed beforehand. Only in-frame clones appear in the TCRdb table, and some are missing; sequencing was by immunoSEQ multiplex PCR. The sample has a few hundred thousand clones, around an eighth seen once. Sequenced input: naive CD4+ T cells from blood. Receptors were obtained from a woman under 30 with type 1 diabetes.

This clone appeared a few times. The rearrangement joins TRBV28 to TRBJ2-3, with 11 bases matching TRBD2. In germline, CDR1 is MDHEN, CDR2 SYDVKM. The trim removed 6 bases at V and 6 bases at J, leaving 5 bases unmatched. This CDR3 region has 14 residues. The CDR3 sequence is CASSLRTSGDTQYF. DNA for the CDR3: TGTGCCAGCAGCCTCAGGACTAGCGGGGATACGCAGTATTTT.

This rearrangement joins TRBV5-1 to TRBJ2-2; possible D gene TRBD1, 6 bases. The CDR3 spans 16 residues. V was clipped by 4 bases and J by 0 bases, with 13 bases between them. CDR1 and CDR2 (germline): SGHRS, YFSETQ. The CDR3 nucleotides read TGCGCCAGCAGCGGATACAGGGCCACGAACACCGGGGAGCTGTTTTTT. Protein sequence: CASSGYRATNTGELFF.

CDR3 loop: CASSEALPGGPTFF. CDR3 coding DNA: TGTGCCAGCAGTGAAGCGCTTCCGGGAGGGCCAACATTCTTC. The chain carries TRBV2 and TRBJ2-1; TRBD2 matches 8 bases. CDR1 and CDR2 (germline): SNHLY, FYNNEI. This CDR3 has 14 residues. The trim removed 0 bases at V and 16 bases at J, leaving 11 bases unmatched. Full variable domain (missing parts from reference TRBV2 and TRBJ2-1): EPEVTQTPSHQVTQMGQEVILRCVPISNHLYFYWYRQILGQKVEFLVSFYNNEISEKSEIFDDQFSVERPDGSNFTLKIRSTKLEDSAMYFCASSEALPGGPTFFGPGTRLTVL.

This clone was detected a few times. The rearrangement uses TRBV7-6 and TRBJ2-7; maybe TRBD2 (6 bases). V was trimmed by 5 bases and J by 6 bases, leaving 11 bases between them. Germline V gene sequence: CDR1 SGHVS, CDR2 FNYEAQ. This CDR3 has 12 amino acids. The CDR3 DNA reads as TGTGCCAGCAGCCCCGACGGGAGCGAGCAGTACTTC. As protein: CASSPDGSEQYF.

This clone was picked up a small number of times. The rearrangement links TRBV11-2 to TRBJ2-7, with a possible D match to TRBD1 (5 bases). Germline values: CDR1 SGHAT, CDR2 FQNNGV. Trimming removed 6 bases from V and 3 bases from J, with 18 bases in between. The CDR3 spans 15 residues. CDR3 bases: TGTGCCAGCAGTACGAAGGGGTCGTATTTCTACGAGCAGTACTTC. Amino acids: CASSTKGSYFYEQYF. Full variable domain (missing parts from reference TRBV11-2 and TRBJ2-7): EAGVAQSPRYKIIEKRQSVAFWCNPISGHATLYWYQQILGQGPKLLIQFQNNGVVDDSQLPKDRFSAERLKGVDSTLKIQPAKLEDSAVYLCASSTKGSYFYEQYFGPGTRLTVT.

This clone was counted only a few times. J is TRBJ2-1 and V is TRBV9, with a tentative D call TRBD2 (6 bases). Trimming removed 0 bases at V and 3 bases at J, with 16 bases between. The CDR3 loop spans 17 amino acids. The germline CDR1 and CDR2 sequences are SGDLS and YYNGEE. For the CDR3, the DNA is TGTGCCAGCAGCGTAGGGTGGGGGGAATCGGGCTACAATGAGCAGTTCTTC. As protein: CASSVGWGESGYNEQFF. The full variable domain, its missing parts supplied by reference TRBV9 and TRBJ2-1, is DSGVTQTPKHLITATGQRVTLRCSPRSGDLSVYWYQQSLDQGLQFLIQYYNGEERAKGNILERFSAQQFPDLHSELNLSSLELGDSALYFCASSVGWGESGYNEQFFGPGTRLTVL.

This clone was seen a few times. This rearrangement joins TRBV7-2 to TRBJ1-1; a possible D gene is TRBD1 (5 bases). Trimming pared 5 bases from V and 4 bases from J, leaving 17 bases between. The CDR3 is made up of 15 amino acids. The germline gives CDR1 SGHTA, CDR2 FQGNSA. The chain's CDR3 is CASSPRGWGVTEAFF. CDR3 nucleotides: TGTGCCAGCAGCCCCCGAGGTTGGGGCGTCACTGAAGCTTTCTTT.